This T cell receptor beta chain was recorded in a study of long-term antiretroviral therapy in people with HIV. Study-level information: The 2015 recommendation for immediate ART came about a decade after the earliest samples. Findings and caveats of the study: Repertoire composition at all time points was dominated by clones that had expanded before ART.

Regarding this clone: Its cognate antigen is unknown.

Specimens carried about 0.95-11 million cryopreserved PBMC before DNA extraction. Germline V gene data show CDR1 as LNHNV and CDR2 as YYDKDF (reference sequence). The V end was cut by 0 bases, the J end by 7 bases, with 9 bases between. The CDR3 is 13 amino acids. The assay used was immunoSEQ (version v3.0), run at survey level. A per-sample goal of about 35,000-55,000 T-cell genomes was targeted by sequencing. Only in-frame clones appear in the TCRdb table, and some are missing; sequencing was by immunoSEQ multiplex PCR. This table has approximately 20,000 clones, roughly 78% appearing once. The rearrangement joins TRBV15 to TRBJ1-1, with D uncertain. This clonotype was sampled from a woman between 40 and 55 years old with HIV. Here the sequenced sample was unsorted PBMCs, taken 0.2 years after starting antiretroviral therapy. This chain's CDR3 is CATSRDSGSEAFF. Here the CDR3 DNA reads TGTGCCACCAGCAGAGATAGCGGCAGTGAAGCTTTCTTT.